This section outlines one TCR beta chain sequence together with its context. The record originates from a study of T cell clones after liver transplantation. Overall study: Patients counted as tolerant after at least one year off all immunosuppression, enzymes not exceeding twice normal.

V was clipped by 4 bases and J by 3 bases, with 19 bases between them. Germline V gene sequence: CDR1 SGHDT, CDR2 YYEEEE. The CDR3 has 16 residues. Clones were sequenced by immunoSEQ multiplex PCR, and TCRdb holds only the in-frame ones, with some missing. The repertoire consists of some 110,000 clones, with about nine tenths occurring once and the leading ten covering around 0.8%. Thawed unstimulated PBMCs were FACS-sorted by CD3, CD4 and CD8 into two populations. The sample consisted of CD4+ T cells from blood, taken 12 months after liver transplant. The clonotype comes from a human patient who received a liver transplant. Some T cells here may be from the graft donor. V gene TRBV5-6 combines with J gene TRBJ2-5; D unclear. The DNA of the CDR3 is TGTGCCAGCAGCCCTGGAGTCACCGGCCCTAAAGAGACCCAGTACTTC. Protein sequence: CASSPGVTGPKETQYF. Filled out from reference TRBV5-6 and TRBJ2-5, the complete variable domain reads DAGVTQSPTHLIKTRGQQVTLRCSPKSGHDTVSWYQQALGQGPQFIFQYYEEEERQRGNFPDRFSGHQFPNYSSELNVNALLLGDSALYLCASSPGVTGPKETQYFGPGTRLLVL.